This T cell receptor (beta chain) was obtained from a study of vaccination and CD4 T cells after COVID-19. Study-level information: Cells received overlapping spike peptides from SARS-CoV-2, HCoV-NL63, HCoV-OC43 and HCoV-229E as stimulation. Study conclusions and caveats: Spike mono-reactivity was shown by 304 of 307 vaccine-specific clones in convalescent patients.

Once obtained from cultured CD4+ T cells, the DNA was sequenced using the Oncomine TCR Beta short-read assay. TCRdb re-analysed the PCR reads in MiXCR, keeping a single row per CDR3 protein. Found here are around 13,000 distinct CDR3 sequences, under 25% of them singletons; the top ten hold 13% to 15%. This CDR3 spans 18 amino acids. The germline V gene has CDR1 MNHEY and CDR2 SMNVEV (reference sequence). V was pared by 6 bases and J by 5 bases, with 15 bases of the junction left unmatched. Treatment noted: roughly ten-day PBMC culture with coronavirus spike peptide pools or control peptides (ViraFEST assay). Notes on this clonotype: The antigen remains unidentified.

This sequence was found in a human donor with COVID-19. Sequencing input: cultured CD4+ T cells from blood. V usage is TRBV27 and J usage is TRBJ1-4; 10 bases are a match to TRBD1. The CDR3 reads CASRMTGGAFVPNEKLFF. The CDR3 nucleotides are TGTGCCAGCAGGATGACAGGGGGCGCTTTCGTCCCGAATGAAAAACTGTTTTTT.